This TCR beta chain was identified during a study of radiotherapy plus CTLA-4 blockade in lung cancer. Study-wide background: About 17% of enrolled patients responded objectively, and roughly 30% had disease control.

In regard to this clone: As yet, its antigen is unknown.

Clones were sequenced by immunoSEQ multiplex PCR, and TCRdb holds only the in-frame ones, with some missing. Seen here are 85,000 to 90,000 clones, 70% to 90% observed once, and the top ten hold about a sixth. V trimming: 5 bases; J trimming: 0 bases; junction bases outside the gene matches: 10. CDR1 is SGHRS and CDR2 is YFSETQ in the germline V gene. The CDR3 has 17 residues. Study-wide results and limits: Expansion in blood of tumor-derived TCR clones was seen after radiotherapy plus ipilimumab.

This clonotype was obtained from a human donor with non-small cell lung cancer that progressed on radiotherapy plus ipilimumab. This specimen consisted of peripheral blood, obtained from a patient treated with radiotherapy plus ipilimumab. The chain is built from TRBV5-1 and TRBJ2-3; 9 bases fit TRBD2. For the CDR3, the DNA is TGCGCCAGCAGGGGCGCCAGCGGGGGGTGGAGCACAGATACGCAGTATTTT. Translating it yields CASRGASGGWSTDTQYF.